Included here is one TCR beta chain sequence, with context. The CDR3 runs 13 residues. Germline V gives CDR1 MNHEY, CDR2 SVGAGI. With 4 bases removed from V and 2 bases from J, the gap between germline ends came to 8 bases. Only in-frame clones appear in the TCRdb table, and some are missing; sequencing was by immunoSEQ multiplex PCR. The table shows 45,000 or so clones, with about 72% occurring only once. The sample comes from a study of cytotoxic CD8 clonotypes in ibrutinib-treated CLL. Overall study context: Patient counts were 11 relapsed/refractory, 15 treatment-naive and some 17 IGHV unmutated.

The sequencing here drew on PBMCs, taken after 12 months of ibrutinib treatment. This receptor was identified in a human donor with chronic lymphocytic leukemia. This chain joins TRBV6-5 and TRBJ1-1; D call uncertain. The CDR3 DNA reads as TGTGCCAGCAGTTCCGAAACTAACACTGAAGCTTTCTTT. Translated, it gives CASSSETNTEAFF.